The 29 T cell receptor beta chains below come from one sample, sequenced in a study of blood T cells in healthy people across ages. Using a J-beta primer mix together with a sample-barcoded 5' primer, a second PCR was run for 7 to 11 cycles. TCRdb ran MiXCR on the 5' RACE reads and lists one entry per CDR3 protein. Of about 1.4 million distinct CDR3 sequences in the sample, roughly 60% are singletons; the top ten hold 6.7%. Input material: blood. These receptors were collected from a man between 18 and 29 years old in good health.

V and J are TRBV7-9 and TRBJ1-1; the match to TRBD1 covers 9 bases. Germline V gene sequence: CDR1 SEHNR, CDR2 FQNEAQ (reference sequence). V lost 5 bases to trimming and J lost 6 bases; unmatched junction nucleotides: 10. The CDR3 length is 15 residues. This chain's CDR3 is CASSGYRDRVAEAFF. The CDR3 DNA sequence: TGTGCCAGCAGCGGATACCGGGACAGGGTGGCTGAAGCTTTCTTT.

This clonotype was detected only a few times. This CDR3 reads CASIWTSGNQETQYF. In nucleotides, the CDR3 is TGTGCCAGCATATGGACTAGCGGCAACCAAGAGACCCAGTACTTC. This chain joins TRBV2 and TRBJ2-5; 10 positions agree with TRBD2. The CDR3 runs 15 residues. The V gene's germline CDR1 is SNHLY and CDR2 FYNNEI. V was pared by 7 bases and J by 0 bases, with 5 bases of the junction left unmatched.

The chain employs TRBV4-1 and TRBJ1-6; tentative D call: TRBD1 (6 bases). Germline V gene data show CDR1 as MGHRA and CDR2 as YSYEKL. V was shortened by 2 bases and J by 4 bases, with 12 bases between the two germline ends. The CDR3 runs to 16 residues. The CDR3 here is CASSQQGRTYNSPLHF. The CDR3 DNA reads as TGCGCCAGCAGCCAACAGGGGCGAACTTATAATTCACCCCTCCACTTT.

This clonotype was counted between two and nine times. The V gene is TRBV3-1, the J gene TRBJ2-5; D might be TRBD1 (5 bases). The germline V and J ends were trimmed by 4 bases and 1 base, with 10 bases remaining between them. The germline V gene encodes CDR1 LGHDT and CDR2 YNNKEL (reference sequence). The CDR3 loop spans 14 amino acids. The CDR3 loop reads CASSLRQFQETQYF. CDR3 bases: TGTGCCAGCAGCCTTCGACAGTTCCAAGAGACCCAGTACTTC.

This chain links TRBV29-1 with TRBJ2-7; 7 nucleotides agree with TRBD2. The end of the DNA fits TRBJ2-4 better, so the J call may be wrong. The CDR3 is 15 residues long. CDR1 is SQVTM, CDR2 ANQGSEA, per germline. CDR3 DNA sequence: TGCAGCGTTGACCAGGGAAGCGGGACCGCCAACATTCAGTACTTC. It is translated as CSVDQGSGTANIQYF.

Only a few counts were recorded for this clonotype. This chain links TRBV10-3 with TRBJ1-1; D is unresolved. Trimming took off 4 bases at V and 1 base at J, with 10 bases between the two ends. The CDR3 consists of 14 residues. Germline CDR1 and CDR2: ENHRY and SYGVKD. Here the CDR3 DNA reads TGTGCCATCAGTGGAGATACCCCGAACACTGAAGCTTTCTTT. It specifies CAISGDTPNTEAFF.

V usage is TRBV28 and J usage is TRBJ1-2; no reliable D call. Trimming pared 5 bases from V and 0 bases from J, leaving 19 bases between. Germline assignment: CDR1 MDHEN and CDR2 SYDVKM. The CDR3 totals 17 residues. The CDR3 spells CASSLSTSKSPNYGYTF. CDR3 in DNA: TGTGCCAGCAGTCTATCAACGTCGAAAAGTCCTAACTATGGCTACACCTTC.

This chain joins TRBV20-1 and TRBJ1-1; maybe TRBD1 (5 bases). From germline, CDR1 is DFQATT and CDR2 SNEGSKA (reference sequence). This CDR3 spans 14 amino acids. V was shortened by 5 bases and J by 11 bases, with 24 bases between the two germline ends. CDR3 sequence reads: CSAGGRASPKGAFF. CDR3 coding DNA: TGCAGTGCTGGAGGGAGGGCCTCCCCAAAGGGGGCTTTCTTT.

The chain is built from TRBV12-3 or TRBV12-4 and TRBJ1-2, with D tentatively TRBD1 (5 bases). This CDR3 is 14 amino acids long. Trimming took 2 bases from V and 8 from J, leaving 15 bases between them. CDR3 DNA sequence: TGTGCCAGCAGTTTAAGGGACGGGGGGGACGGCTACACCTTC. It codes for CASSLRDGGDGYTF.

This clonotype was counted a few times. The chain recombines TRBV29-1 with TRBJ2-1; 10 nucleotides align to TRBD2. Germline CDR1 is SQVTM and CDR2 is ANQGSEA. The CDR3 loop spans 14 amino acids. J gave up 2 bases and V 8 bases, and 6 bases lay outside the gene matches. CDR3 region: CSTGTSEAYNEQFF. The CDR3 nucleotides read TGCAGCACTGGGACTAGCGAAGCCTACAATGAGCAGTTCTTC.

This chain joins TRBV7-9 and TRBJ1-2; possibly TRBD1 for D (6 bases). V was shortened by 6 bases and J by 4 bases, with 9 bases between the two germline ends. The germline CDR1 and CDR2 sequences are SEHNR and FQNEAQ (reference sequence). The CDR3 is made up of 12 amino acids. The CDR3 loop is CASRGHLYGYTF. The DNA of the CDR3 is TGTGCCAGCAGGGGACACCTCTATGGCTACACCTTC.

The chain is built from TRBV5-8 and TRBJ1-1; D not resolved. Trimming removed 6 bases at V and 8 bases at J, with 8 bases between. The CDR3 extends over 10 amino acids. Germline CDR1 and CDR2: SGHTS and YDEGEE. CDR3 region: CASMATEAFF. Here the CDR3 DNA reads TGTGCCAGCATGGCGACAGAAGCTTTCTTT.

The CDR3 DNA sequence: TGCAGCACTGAAGCGGGAGATGGGTACAATGAGCAGTTCTTC. Protein product: CSTEAGDGYNEQFF. The genes are TRBV29-1 and TRBJ2-1; TRBD2 matches 8 bases. V was clipped by 8 bases and J by 4 bases; unmatched bases: 10. Looked up from germline, CDR1 is SQVTM and CDR2 is ANQGSEA. This CDR3 comprises 14 residues.

The chain has TRBV20-1 and TRBJ1-2; D remains ambiguous. Trimming cost V 3 bases and J 2 bases, with 7 bases left between them. The CDR3 contains 12 residues. Germline-derived CDR1 and CDR2 are DFQATT and SNEGSKA (reference sequence). CDR3 residues: CSASRPNYGYTF. In DNA form, the CDR3 reads TGCAGTGCTAGCAGGCCGAACTATGGCTACACCTTC.

The V and J genes are TRBV12-3 or TRBV12-4 and TRBJ1-6; tentatively, D is TRBD1 (5 bases). The CDR3 extends over 14 amino acids. Trimming shortened V by 5 bases and J by 8 bases, and 13 bases separated the two germline ends. CDR3 in DNA: TGTGCCAGCAGTCTCCAGGGAGGCGATTCACCCCTCCACTTT. Protein: CASSLQGGDSPLHF.

The gene calls are TRBV5-6 and TRBJ2-3; TRBD1 matches at 7 bases. From germline, CDR1 is SGHDT and CDR2 YYEEEE. The CDR3 totals 17 residues. The junction had 17 bases not matched to a gene; V was cut back by 4 bases and J by 6 bases. In DNA form, the CDR3 reads TGTGCCAGCAGCGCCCCATCCCGGACAGGTGGGGTGGATACGCAGTATTTT. Translating it yields CASSAPSRTGGVDTQYF.

This chain links TRBV28 with TRBJ1-5, with D hard to call. The CDR3 totals 14 residues. V was cut by 1 base and J by 7 bases, with 11 bases left in between. The V gene's germline CDR1 is MDHEN and CDR2 SYDVKM. CDR3 sequence (DNA): TGTGCCAGCAGTTTATCCCCCACTGAGCAGCCCCAGCATTTT. Its translation: CASSLSPTEQPQHF. Using reference TRBV28 and TRBJ1-5 for the parts outside the CDR3, the full variable domain is DVKVTQSSRYLVKRTGEKVFLECVQDMDHENMFWYRQDPGLGLRLIYFSYDVKMKEKGDIPEGYSVSREKKERFSLILESASTNQTSMYLCASSLSPTEQPQHFGDGTRLSIL.

This clonotype was detected only a few times. This chain uses TRBV29-1 with TRBJ2-1; unclear D gene. V was clipped by 6 bases and J by 8 bases, with 11 bases between them. Per the germline V gene, CDR1 is SQVTM and CDR2 is ANQGSEA. The CDR3 covers 11 residues. CDR3 loop: CSVNRDYEQFF. The CDR3 DNA reads TGCAGCGTCAATAGAGACTATGAGCAGTTCTTC.

The V gene is TRBV4-1, the J gene TRBJ2-4; D is ambiguous. V lost 2 bases and J lost 3, with 14 bases in between. Germline-derived CDR1 and CDR2 are MGHRA and YSYEKL. The CDR3 contains 16 residues. The CDR3 coding sequence is TGCGCCAGCAGCCAAAATCCACCGGGTGACAAAAACATTCAGTACTTC. It codes for CASSQNPPGDKNIQYF.

The genes are TRBV27 and TRBJ2-5, with 9 positions matching TRBD1. The J call may be in error: the DNA end matches TRBJ2-7 better. The CDR3 loop spans 14 amino acids. Germline V gene data show CDR1 as MNHEY and CDR2 as SMNVEV (reference sequence). The DNA of the CDR3 is TGTGCCAGCACCCTGACAGGGGGGTTCGGCGAGCAGTACTTC. Amino acid sequence: CASTLTGGFGEQYF.

The chain uses TRBV20-1 and TRBJ2-7; 7 bases fit TRBD1. Germline CDR1 DFQATT, CDR2 SNEGSKA (reference sequence). Losses at the gene ends were 6 bases for V and 1 base for J; bases not matched to a gene: 6. The CDR3 has 13 residues. CDR3 sequence: CSAKGQLSYEQYF. The CDR3 coding sequence is TGCAGTGCCAAGGGACAGCTATCCTACGAGCAGTACTTC.

The chain carries TRBV4-3 and TRBJ2-6; D gene uncertain. This CDR3 contains 16 residues. The V end lost 1 base, the J end lost 0 bases, and 7 bases lay between the germline ends. Germline assignment: CDR1 LGHNA and CDR2 YSLEER. The CDR3 nucleotides are TGCGCCAGCAGCCAAGTCCCTCTCTCTGGGGCCAACGTCCTGACTTTC. Protein sequence: CASSQVPLSGANVLTF.

Only a few counts were recorded for this clonotype. The rearrangement uses TRBV4-2 and TRBJ1-2; tentatively, D is TRBD1 (6 bases). V shed 7 bases and J shed 0 bases, with 21 bases lying between them. CDR1 LGHNA and CDR2 YNFKEQ come from the germline V gene. This CDR3 is built from 17 residues. CDR3 coding DNA: TGTGCCAGCACCAAAGAAGTCACAGGGCTGGCTAACTATGGCTACACCTTC. This encodes CASTKEVTGLANYGYTF.

Only one count was recorded for this clonotype. The chain recombines TRBV2 with TRBJ2-7; 7 positions match TRBD1. The germline CDR1 and CDR2 sequences are SNHLY and FYNNEI. CDR3 length: 14 amino acids. V shed 6 bases and J 7 bases; nucleotides not matched to a gene: 12. The chain's CDR3 is CASRVGTDPGEQYF. The DNA of the CDR3 is TGTGCCAGCAGGGTCGGGACAGACCCCGGGGAGCAGTACTTC.

This clonotype was picked up a small number of times. J is TRBJ2-7 and V is TRBV29-1; no firm D call. Germline values: CDR1 SQVTM, CDR2 ANQGSEA. Between the trimmed V and J ends, which lost 6 bases and 1 base, there was a span of 19 bases. The CDR3 is made up of 15 amino acids. The CDR3 spells CSVLDLERGSYEQYF. CDR3 sequence (DNA): TGCAGCGTCTTGGACCTTGAAAGAGGTTCCTACGAGCAGTACTTC.

The CDR3 region is CASSVLAGFGNEQFF. The CDR3 DNA sequence: TGTGCCAGTAGTGTATTAGCGGGATTCGGCAATGAGCAGTTCTTC. This chain joins TRBV19 and TRBJ2-1; 8 bases fit TRBD2. Germline assignment: CDR1 LNHDA and CDR2 SQIVND (reference sequence). V dropped 5 bases and J dropped 6; count of bases not matched to a gene: 9. The CDR3 runs 15 residues.

This chain connects TRBV10-3 to TRBJ2-5, with D perhaps TRBD1 (6 bases). Germline loops: CDR1 ENHRY, CDR2 SYGVKD. Trimming removed 6 bases from V and 5 bases from J, with 16 bases in between. This CDR3 comprises 14 residues. CDR3 region: CAIRTGTPTETQYF. CDR3 coding DNA: TGTGCCATCAGGACCGGGACACCCACGGAGACCCAGTACTTC.

The chain is built from TRBV2 and TRBJ2-7, with 10 bases aligning to TRBD2. CDR1 and CDR2 (germline): SNHLY, FYNNEI. Germline trimming cut 2 bases from V and 5 bases from J; bases unmatched to any gene: 3. CDR3 length: 14 residues. CDR3 protein: CASSELAGVDEQYF. CDR3 coding DNA: TGTGCCAGCAGTGAACTAGCGGGAGTCGACGAGCAGTACTTC.

The sample holds one count of this clonotype. This chain links TRBV7-9 with TRBJ1-4, with 7 bases lining up with TRBD1. This CDR3 has 13 amino acids. Germline CDR1 SEHNR, CDR2 FQNEAQ (reference sequence). Trimming at V came to 4 bases and at J to 5 bases, leaving 1 base not matched to a gene. The CDR3 loop reads CASSSTGNEKLFF. The CDR3 bases are TGTGCCAGCAGCTCGACAGGGAATGAAAAACTGTTTTTT.